Below, 7 T cell receptor beta chains from the same sample are listed, as sequenced in a study of blood T cell repertoires in COVID-19. Sequenced by immunoSEQ multiplex PCR; TCRdb stores in-frame clones only, minus some. The sample has about 87,000 clones, about 85% seen once. The specimen sequenced was peripheral blood. The receptor set was obtained from a woman aged 70-85 years with acute or convalescent COVID-19.

V gene TRBV29-1 combines with J gene TRBJ2-3; D perhaps matches TRBD1 (7 bases). CDR1 is SQVTM and CDR2 is ANQGSEA in the germline V gene. The ends were cut back, 1 base at V and 1 base at J, with 12 bases in the middle. The CDR3 contains 15 residues. CDR3 in amino acids: CSVEGGTVGTDTQYF. DNA of the CDR3: TGCAGCGTTGAAGGCGGGACAGTAGGCACAGATACGCAGTATTTT.

The V call is TRBV19, the J call TRBJ1-2; D is undetermined. The CDR3 length is 15 residues. Trimming removed 3 bases from V and 6 bases from J, with 17 bases in between. The germline V gene encodes CDR1 LNHDA and CDR2 SQIVND (reference sequence). The CDR3 protein is CASSIVGGPGDGYTF. CDR3 nucleotide sequence: TGTGCCAGTAGTATTGTTGGCGGCCCTGGAGATGGCTACACCTTC.

This sequence joins TRBV28 and TRBJ1-4; 8 bases are a match to TRBD1. The length of the CDR3 is 16 residues. V shed 5 bases, J shed 8 bases, and the junction held 13 bases outside the gene matches. CDR1 and CDR2 from the germline V gene are MDHEN and SYDVKM. CDR3 residues: CASSALTGTGGEKLFF. The CDR3 DNA reads as TGTGCCAGCAGTGCCCTAACCGGGACAGGCGGGGAAAAACTGTTTTTT.

The gene calls are TRBV19 and TRBJ1-5, with 8 bases lining up with TRBD1. With 3 bases clipped from V and 7 bases from J, the junction kept 5 bases outside the gene matches. This CDR3 has 14 amino acids. In germline, CDR1 is LNHDA, CDR2 SQIVND (reference sequence). CDR3 sequence: CASSMGTGRQPQHF. In nucleotides, the CDR3 is TGTGCCAGTAGTATGGGGACAGGTCGCCAGCCCCAGCATTTT.

This chain uses TRBV12-5 with TRBJ2-1; TRBD2 agrees at 8 bases. CDR1 is LGHNT, CDR2 FRNRAP, per germline. This CDR3 comprises 14 residues. V trimming: 8 bases; J trimming: 4 bases; junction bases outside the gene matches: 7. CDR3 bases: TGTGCTAGTTTAACGGGGGGGTTGTACAATGAGCAGTTCTTC. Encoded protein: CASLTGGLYNEQFF.

The chain uses TRBV6-5 and TRBJ2-5, with D possibly called TRBD1 or TRBD2 (5 bases each). Trimming removed 10 bases at V and 5 bases at J, with 14 bases between. CDR3 length: 12 amino acids. CDR1 and CDR2 (germline): MNHEY, SVGAGI. The CDR3: CATRESWETQYF. The CDR3 DNA sequence: TGTGCCACCAGGGAGAGCTGGGAGACCCAGTACTTC.

This chain connects TRBV6-5 to TRBJ2-5; D may be TRBD1 (6 bases). CDR1 is MNHEY, CDR2 SVGAGI, per germline. This CDR3 is built from 14 residues. Trimming removed 7 bases at V and 5 bases at J, with 17 bases between. CDR3 amino acids: CASKWQGQLETQYF. In DNA form, the CDR3 reads TGTGCCAGCAAGTGGCAGGGGCAACTGGAGACCCAGTACTTC.